Here is one T cell receptor (beta chain) with its context. The data are from a study of cytomegalovirus exposure and HLA in healthy donors. The CDR3 covers 15 residues. The V gene's germline CDR1 is SEHNR and CDR2 FQNEAQ (reference sequence). After removal of 1 base from V and 3 bases from J, the junction contained 3 bases not matched to a gene. PCR primers comprised 60 Vbeta and 13 Jbeta primers. The method was immunoSEQ multiplex PCR; TCRdb's version includes in-frame clones alone and lacks a portion of them. The table lists approximately 100,000 clones, about 79% of them singletons. The TCR originated in a female donor in good health and CMV-seropositive. Source material: PBMCs. V usage is TRBV7-9 and J usage is TRBJ2-3, with TRBD1 matching 8 bases. CDR3 nucleotide sequence: TGTGCCAGCAGCTTAGGCCGGACAGGGACAGATACGCAGTATTTT. It translates to CASSLGRTGTDTQYF.